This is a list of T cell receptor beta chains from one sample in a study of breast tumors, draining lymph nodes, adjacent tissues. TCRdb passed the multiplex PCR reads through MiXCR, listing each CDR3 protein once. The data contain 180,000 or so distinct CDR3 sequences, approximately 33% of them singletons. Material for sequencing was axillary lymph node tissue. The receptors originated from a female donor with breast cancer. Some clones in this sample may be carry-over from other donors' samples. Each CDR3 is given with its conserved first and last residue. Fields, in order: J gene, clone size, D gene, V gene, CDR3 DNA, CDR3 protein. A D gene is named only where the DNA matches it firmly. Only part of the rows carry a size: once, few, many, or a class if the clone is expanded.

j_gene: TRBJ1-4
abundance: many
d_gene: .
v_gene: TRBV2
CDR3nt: TGTGCCAGCAGTGAAGCGGCCTCGCTAAATGAAAAACTGTTTTTT
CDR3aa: CASSEAASLNEKLFF

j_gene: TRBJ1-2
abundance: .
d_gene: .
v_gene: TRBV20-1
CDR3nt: TGCAGTGCTAGAGATCGACGGGGACCTAACTATGGCTACACCTTC
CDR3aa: CSARDRRGPNYGYTF

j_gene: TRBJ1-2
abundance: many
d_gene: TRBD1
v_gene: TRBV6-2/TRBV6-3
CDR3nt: TGTGCCAGCAGTCCGACAGGGTTAATCTATGGCTACACCTTC
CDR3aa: CASSPTGLIYGYTF

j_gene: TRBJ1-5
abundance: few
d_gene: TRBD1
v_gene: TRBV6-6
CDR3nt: TGTGCCAGCAGTCCCAGCTCGCGGACAGGGGGCATTCAGCCCCAGCATTTT
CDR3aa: CASSPSSRTGGIQPQHF

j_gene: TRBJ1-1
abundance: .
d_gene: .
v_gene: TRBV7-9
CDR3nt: TGTGCCAGCAGCTTAGTACTTGAGTCAGGGGCTTTCTTT
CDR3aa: CASSLVLESGAFF

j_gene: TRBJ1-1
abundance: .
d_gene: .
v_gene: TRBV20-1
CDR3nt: TGCAGTGCCCCTGGACAGCTAAGAGCGAACACTGAAGCTTTCTTC
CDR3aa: CSAPGQLRANTEAFF

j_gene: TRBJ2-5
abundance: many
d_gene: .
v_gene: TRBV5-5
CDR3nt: TGTGCCAGCAGCTTGGACATCCATAAAGAGACCCAGTACTTC
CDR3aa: CASSLDIHKETQYF

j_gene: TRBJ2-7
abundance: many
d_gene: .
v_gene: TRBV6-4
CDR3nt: TGTGCCAGCAGTGTCAGACAGGCCCTCTCCTACGAGCAGTACTTC
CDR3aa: CASSVRQALSYEQYF

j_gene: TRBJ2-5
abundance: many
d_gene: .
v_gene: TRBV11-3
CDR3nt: TGTGCCAGCAGCTTAGGCGCAACCTCTCAAGAGACCCAGTACTTC
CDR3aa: CASSLGATSQETQYF

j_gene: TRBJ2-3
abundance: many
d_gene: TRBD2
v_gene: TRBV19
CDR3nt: TGTGCCAGTAGGCCGGGACTAGCGGGCCCGGATACGCAGTATTTT
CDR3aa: CASRPGLAGPDTQYF

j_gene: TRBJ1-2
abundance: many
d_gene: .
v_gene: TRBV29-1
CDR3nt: TGCAGCGTTGAAGACGACCAAAGTTCCTACACCTTC
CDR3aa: CSVEDDQSSYTF

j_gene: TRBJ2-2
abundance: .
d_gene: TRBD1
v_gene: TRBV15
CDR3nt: TGTGCCACCAGCAGCCCCCCTGGACAGGGGGGAGCCGGGGAGCTGTTTTTT
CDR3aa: CATSSPPGQGGAGELFF

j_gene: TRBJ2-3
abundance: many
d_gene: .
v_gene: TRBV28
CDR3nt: TGTGCCACCTCATCAGGGGACACAGATACGCAGTATTTT
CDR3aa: CATSSGDTDTQYF

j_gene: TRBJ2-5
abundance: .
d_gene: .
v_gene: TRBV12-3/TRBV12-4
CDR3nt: TGTGCCAGCAGTTTCCCGGAAGGGGAGACCCAGTACTTC
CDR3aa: CASSFPEGETQYF